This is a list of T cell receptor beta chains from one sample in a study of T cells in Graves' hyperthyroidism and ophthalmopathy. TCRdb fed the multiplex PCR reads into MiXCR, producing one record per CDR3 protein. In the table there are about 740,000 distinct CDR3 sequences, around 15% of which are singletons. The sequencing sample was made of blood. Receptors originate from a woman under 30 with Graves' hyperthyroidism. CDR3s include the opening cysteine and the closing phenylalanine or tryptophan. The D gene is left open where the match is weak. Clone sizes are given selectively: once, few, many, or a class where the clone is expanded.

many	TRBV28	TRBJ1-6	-	CASSAGTSPLHF	TGTGCCAGCAGTGCAGGGACTTCACCCCTCCACTTT
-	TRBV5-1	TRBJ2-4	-	CASSFGAPTREAAKNIQYF	TGCGCCAGCAGCTTTGGTGCACCTACGAGGGAGGCGGCCAAAAACATTCAGTACTTC
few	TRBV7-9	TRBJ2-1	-	CASSHSGEPYNEQFF	TGTGCCAGCAGCCACTCCGGGGAACCGTACAATGAGCAGTTCTTC
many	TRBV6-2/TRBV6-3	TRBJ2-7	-	CASSWGLLEGVNEQYF	TGTGCCAGCAGTTGGGGTCTTTTGGAGGGCGTCAACGAGCAGTACTTC
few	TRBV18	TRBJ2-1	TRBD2	CASSPGTRVPHEQFF	TGTGCCAGCTCACCAGGGACTAGGGTCCCCCATGAGCAGTTCTTC
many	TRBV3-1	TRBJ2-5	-	CASSRRAIIQETQYF	TGTGCCAGCAGCCGCAGGGCGATTATTCAAGAGACCCAGTACTTC
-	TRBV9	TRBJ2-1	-	CASSGGEALHEQSF	TGTGCCAGCAGCGGGGGGGAGGCTCTCCATGAGCAGTCCTTC
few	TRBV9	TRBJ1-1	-	CASLGKAFF	TGTGCCAGCCTAGGCAAAGCTTTCTTT
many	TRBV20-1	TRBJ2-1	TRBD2	CSARDQGTSGRNEQFF	TGCAGTGCTAGAGATCAGGGGACTAGCGGGCGAAATGAGCAGTTCTTC
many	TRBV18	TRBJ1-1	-	CASSPTLSVSGTEAFF	TGTGCCAGCTCACCAACCCTGAGCGTGTCCGGCACTGAAGCTTTCTTT
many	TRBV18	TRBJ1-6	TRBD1	CASSPRGQGNSPLHF	TGTGCCAGCTCACCACGAGGACAGGGCAATTCACCCCTCCACTTT
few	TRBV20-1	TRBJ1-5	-	CSASSQQNQPQHF	TGCAGTGCTAGTAGTCAGCAGAATCAGCCCCAGCATTTT
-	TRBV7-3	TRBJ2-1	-	CASSFSGGETQFF	TGTGCCAGCAGCTTTTCTGGAGGCGAGACCCAGTTCTTC
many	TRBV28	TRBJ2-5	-	CASSLFAVAEKETQYF	TGTGCCAGCAGTTTATTTGCCGTGGCAGAAAAAGAGACCCAGTACTTC
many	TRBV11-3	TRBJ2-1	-	CASSGRLVDEQFF	TGTGCCAGCAGCGGTCGACTAGTTGATGAGCAGTTCTTC
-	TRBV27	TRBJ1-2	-	CASSQDSGQSYGYTF	TGTGCCAGCAGCCAAGATTCTGGACAGTCCTATGGCTACACCTTC
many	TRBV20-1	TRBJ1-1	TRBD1	CSASDARQGRDTEAFF	TGCAGTGCTAGTGACGCCCGACAGGGTAGGGACACTGAAGCTTTCTTT
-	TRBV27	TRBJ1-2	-	CASRFLAQGSYGYTF	-
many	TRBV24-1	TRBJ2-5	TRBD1	CATSDRDSQETQYF	TGTGCCACCAGTGATCGGGACAGTCAAGAGACCCAGTACTTC
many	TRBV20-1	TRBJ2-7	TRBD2	CSARGSLGGRAYEQYF	TGCAGTGCTAGAGGGAGCCTAGGCGGGAGGGCCTACGAGCAGTACTTC
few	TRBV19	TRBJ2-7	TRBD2	CASSSGREKDEQYF	TGTGCCAGTAGTAGCGGGAGGGAAAAGGACGAGCAGTACTTC
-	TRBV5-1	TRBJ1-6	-	CASSLVAGASSPLHF	TGCGCCAGCAGCTTGGTGGCAGGGGCCAGTTCACCCCTCCACTTT
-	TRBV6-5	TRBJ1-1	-	CASSYLWITGGRNTEAFF	TGTGCCAGCAGTTACTTATGGATTACGGGGGGCCGGAACACTGAAGCTTTCTTT
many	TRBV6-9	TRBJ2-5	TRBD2	CASSCSGLAGQETQYF	TGTGCCAGCAGTTGTTCGGGACTAGCGGGACAAGAGACCCAGTACTTC
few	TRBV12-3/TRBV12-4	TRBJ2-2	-	CASSLASRVGELFF	TGTGCCAGCAGTTTAGCGTCACGGGTCGGGGAGCTGTTTTTT
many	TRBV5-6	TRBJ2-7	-	CASSLEQIIRNEQYF	TGTGCCAGCAGCTTGGAACAGATCATACGTAACGAGCAGTACTTC
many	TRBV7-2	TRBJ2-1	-	CASSLGFGEWNEQFF	TGTGCCAGCAGCTTAGGGTTCGGGGAGTGGAATGAGCAGTTCTTC
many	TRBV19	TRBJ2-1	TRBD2	CASSIITGGHNEQFF	TGTGCCAGTAGTATTATAACGGGAGGCCACAATGAGCAGTTCTTC
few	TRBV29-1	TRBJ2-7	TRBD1	CSVGGQSYEQYF	TGCAGCGTTGGGGGACAGTCCTACGAGCAGTACTTC
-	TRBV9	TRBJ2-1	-	CASSVRDTFNNEQFF	TGTGCCAGCAGCGTCCGGGACACTTTTAACAATGAGCAGTTCTTC
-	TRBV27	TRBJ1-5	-	CASKLKGEAVLPYSNQPQHF	TGTGCCAGCAAGCTCAAGGGAGAGGCAGTGCTCCCCTATAGCAATCAGCCCCAGCATTTT
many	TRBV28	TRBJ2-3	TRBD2	CASSEAGLGVTDTQYF	TGTGCCAGCAGCGAAGCGGGACTTGGAGTTACAGATACGCAGTATTTT